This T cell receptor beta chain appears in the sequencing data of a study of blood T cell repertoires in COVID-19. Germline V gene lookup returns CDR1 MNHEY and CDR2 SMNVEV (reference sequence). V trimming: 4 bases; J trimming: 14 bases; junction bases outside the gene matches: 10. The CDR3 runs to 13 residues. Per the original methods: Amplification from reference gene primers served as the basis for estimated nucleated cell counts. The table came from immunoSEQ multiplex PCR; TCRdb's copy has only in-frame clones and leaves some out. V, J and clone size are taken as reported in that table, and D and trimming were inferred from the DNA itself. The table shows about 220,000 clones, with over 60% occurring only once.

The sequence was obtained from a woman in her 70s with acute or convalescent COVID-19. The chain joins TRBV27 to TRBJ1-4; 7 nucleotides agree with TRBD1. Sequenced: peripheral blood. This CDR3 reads CASSSPRTGDLFF. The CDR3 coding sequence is TGTGCCAGCAGTTCCCCACGAACAGGGGACCTGTTTTTT.